The 20 T cell receptor beta chains below were found in one sample sequenced in a study of blood T cell repertoires in COVID-19. Clones were sequenced by immunoSEQ multiplex PCR, and TCRdb holds only the in-frame ones, with some missing. In the table there are a few hundred thousand clones, roughly 85% of which are singletons. The sequenced material came from peripheral blood. These receptor sequences come from a man younger than 30 with active or convalescent COVID-19.

V usage is TRBV6-1 and J usage is TRBJ2-7; D unclear. The CDR3 has 12 residues. Germline assignment: CDR1 MNHNS and CDR2 SASEGT. Trimming stripped 6 bases from V and 2 bases from J, with 8 bases between. CDR3 protein: CASSTVTYEQYF. The CDR3 DNA is TGTGCCAGCAGCACAGTTACCTACGAGCAGTACTTC.

V usage is TRBV6-5 and J usage is TRBJ1-2; tentative D call: TRBD1 (5 bases). The V end lost 1 base, the J end lost 2 bases, and 11 bases lay between the germline ends. CDR1 and CDR2 (germline): MNHEY, SVGAGI. The length of the CDR3 is 15 residues. The CDR3: CASSYLDTSNYGYTF. The CDR3 bases are TGTGCCAGCAGTTACTTGGACACCTCAAACTATGGCTACACCTTC.

The rearrangement uses TRBV5-6 and TRBJ1-1; 11 bases match TRBD1. The CDR3 extends over 16 amino acids. Trimming at V came to 4 bases and at J to 5 bases, leaving 10 bases not matched to a gene. Germline values: CDR1 SGHDT, CDR2 YYEEEE. CDR3 DNA: TGTGCCAGCAGCCTGGCAGGGACAGGGGGTCAAACTGAAGCTTTCTTT. It codes for CASSLAGTGGQTEAFF.

J is TRBJ2-3 and V is TRBV5-1; a possible D gene is TRBD1 (7 bases). CDR3 length equals 15 residues. In germline, CDR1 is SGHRS, CDR2 YFSETQ. The germline V and J ends were trimmed by 3 bases and 3 bases, with 14 bases remaining between them. CDR3 sequence: CASSSPAGGTDTQYF. DNA for the CDR3: TGCGCCAGCAGCTCCCCGGCAGGGGGGACAGATACGCAGTATTTT.

The CDR3 loop is CASSSPRGQETQYF. CDR3 DNA sequence: TGTGCCAGCAGTTCACCCAGGGGGCAAGAGACCCAGTACTTC. V and J are TRBV25-1 and TRBJ2-5, with 7 bases lining up with TRBD1. With 5 bases clipped from V and 2 bases from J, the junction kept 5 bases outside the gene matches. CDR1 is MGHDK, CDR2 SYGVNS, per germline. The CDR3 extends over 14 amino acids. The full variable domain, its missing parts supplied by reference TRBV25-1 and TRBJ2-5, is EADIYQTPRYLVIGTGKKITLECSQTMGHDKMYWYQQDPGMELHLIHYSYGVNSTEKGDLSSESTVSRIRTEHFPLTLESARPSHTSQYLCASSSPRGQETQYFGPGTRLLVL.

V and J are TRBV9 and TRBJ1-1; D remains ambiguous. This CDR3 is built from 14 residues. The V gene's germline CDR1 is SGDLS and CDR2 YYNGEE. V lost 0 bases, J lost 0 bases, and 6 bases lay in between. The CDR3 here is CASSVGPMNTEAFF. CDR3 nucleotides: TGTGCCAGCAGCGTAGGTCCCATGAACACTGAAGCTTTCTTT.

The chain carries TRBV7-9 and TRBJ2-7; TRBD1 matches 7 bases. With 5 bases clipped from V and 2 bases from J, the junction kept 9 bases outside the gene matches. Germline V gives CDR1 SEHNR, CDR2 FQNEAQ (reference sequence). The CDR3 loop spans 15 amino acids. The CDR3 DNA follows: TGTGCCAGCAGCCAAGGGGGCCTATCCACCTACGAGCAGTACTTC. It specifies CASSQGGLSTYEQYF.

The chain uses TRBV6-2 or TRBV6-3 and TRBJ1-5, with 8 bases fitting TRBD1. The CDR3 is 16 residues long. The junction had 4 bases not matched to a gene; V was cut back by 0 bases and J by 3 bases. Germline values: CDR1 MNHEY, CDR2 SVGEGT. CDR3 sequence reads: CASSYSRQGANQPQHF. The CDR3 coding sequence is TGTGCCAGCAGTTACTCGAGGCAGGGGGCCAATCAGCCCCAGCATTTT.

This clone was seen only once. The chain uses TRBV7-3 and TRBJ2-3; D unclear. The CDR3 consists of 12 residues. The germline V gene encodes CDR1 SGHTA and CDR2 FQGTGA. V shed 6 bases and J shed 9 bases, with 13 bases lying between them. As DNA, the CDR3 is TGTGCCAGCAGTTTAGATAGTCGGACGCAGTATTTT. The encoded protein is CASSLDSRTQYF.

This chain joins TRBV19 and TRBJ1-1; D unclear. The length of the CDR3 is 13 residues. In germline, CDR1 is LNHDA, CDR2 SQIVND (reference sequence). V dropped 5 bases and J dropped 1 base, with 8 bases sitting between them. CDR3 bases: TGTGCCAGTAGTGTTAAGCCGAACACTGAAGCTTTCTTT. Residues: CASSVKPNTEAFF.

This sequence joins TRBV5-1 and TRBJ2-1; 8 bases are a match to TRBD1. This CDR3 spans 15 amino acids. Germline-derived CDR1 and CDR2 are SGHRS and YFSETQ. V shed 6 bases and J 3 bases; nucleotides not matched to a gene: 8. The CDR3 coding sequence is TGCGCCAGCAATCCTGGTGGGACAGGCTACAATGAGCAGTTCTTC. Protein: CASNPGGTGYNEQFF.

The chain uses TRBV3-1 (or the pseudogene TRBV3-2) and TRBJ1-1; tentatively, D is TRBD1 (5 bases). Trimming took off 0 bases at V and 3 bases at J, with 14 bases between the two ends. There are 16 residues in the CDR3. Germline V gives CDR1 LGHDT, CDR2 YNNKEL (reference sequence). The CDR3 sequence: CASSQDTQKGDTEAFF. CDR3 in DNA: TGTGCCAGCAGCCAAGACACCCAAAAAGGGGACACTGAAGCTTTCTTT.

The rearrangement joins TRBV9 to TRBJ1-2; 10 nucleotides line up with TRBD1. CDR1 is SGDLS and CDR2 is YYNGEE in the germline V gene. The CDR3 length is 16 residues. Trimming removed 3 bases from V and 4 bases from J; junction bases left unmatched: 9. The CDR3 DNA reads as TGTGCCAGCAGCGCGCAACCGGGACAGGGGACCTATGGCTACACCTTC. This translates into CASSAQPGQGTYGYTF. The variable domain in full, with the rest retrieved from reference TRBV9 and TRBJ1-2, is DSGVTQTPKHLITATGQRVTLRCSPRSGDLSVYWYQQSLDQGLQFLIQYYNGEERAKGNILERFSAQQFPDLHSELNLSSLELGDSALYFCASSAQPGQGTYGYTFGSGTRLTVV.

V gene TRBV5-5 combines with J gene TRBJ1-2; no definite D call. This CDR3 spans 12 amino acids. Looked up from germline, CDR1 is SGHKS and CDR2 is YYEKEE (reference sequence). V lost 3 bases and J 8 bases, leaving 11 bases between the germline ends. CDR3 sequence: CASSSGVRGYTF. CDR3 DNA sequence: TGTGCCAGCAGCTCCGGGGTACGGGGCTACACCTTC.

The genes are TRBV6-1 and TRBJ2-7; D possibly corresponds to TRBD2 (5 bases). CDR3 length: 13 amino acids. The V gene's germline CDR1 is MNHNS and CDR2 SASEGT. V lost 0 bases and J 3 bases, leaving 6 bases between the germline ends. This chain's CDR3 is CASSEAEGYEQYF. In DNA, the CDR3 is TGTGCCAGCAGTGAAGCTGAGGGCTACGAGCAGTACTTC.

The CDR3 region is CASSLSNRAETQYF. Written as DNA, the CDR3 is TGTGCCAGCAGTTTATCTAACAGGGCAGAGACCCAGTACTTC. The chain links TRBV27 to TRBJ2-5; D is possibly TRBD1 (6 bases). CDR1 MNHEY and CDR2 SMNVEV come from the germline V gene (reference sequence). The V gene lost 0 bases and the J gene lost 4 bases, with 9 bases spanning the gap. This CDR3 is built from 14 residues.

The CDR3 region has the DNA TGTGCCAGCAGCGCCCGGGGACTAGCGGGGGGATCTAGCACAGATACGCAGTATTTT. This translates into CASSARGLAGGSSTDTQYF. The J gene is TRBJ2-3, the V gene TRBV9; 15 bases fit TRBD2. Germline CDR1 SGDLS, CDR2 YYNGEE. With V trimmed by 3 bases and J by 0 bases, 8 bases remained unmatched. The CDR3 consists of 19 residues.

This rearrangement joins TRBV9 to TRBJ2-5, with 10 bases matching TRBD2. Germline values: CDR1 SGDLS, CDR2 YYNGEE. The CDR3 loop spans 17 amino acids. The junction had 5 bases not matched to a gene; V was cut back by 0 bases and J by 0 bases. CDR3 nucleotide sequence: TGTGCCAGCAGCGTAGGTAATAGCGGGGGGTACCAAGAGACCCAGTACTTC. Translating gives CASSVGNSGGYQETQYF.

This sequence joins TRBV7-9 and TRBJ2-3, with 10 bases that match TRBD1. J was trimmed by 3 bases and V by 5 bases; bases with no gene match: 11. In germline, CDR1 is SEHNR, CDR2 FQNEAQ (reference sequence). The CDR3 totals 17 residues. The CDR3 DNA sequence: TGTGCCAGCAGCCTGAGCCGGGGGGACAGGGGAACAGATACGCAGTATTTT. Residues: CASSLSRGDRGTDTQYF.

This sequence joins TRBV4-2 and TRBJ2-1; possible D gene TRBD1, 6 bases. This CDR3 is 16 amino acids long. Germline V gene sequence: CDR1 LGHNA, CDR2 YNFKEQ. V was trimmed by 1 base and J by 8 bases, leaving 18 bases between them. The CDR3 bases are TGTGCCAGCAGCCAAGGGGCGTCAGGGGTTGTTGATGAGCAGTTCTTC. Amino acid sequence: CASSQGASGVVDEQFF.